The 15 T cell receptor beta chains below were found in one sample sequenced in a study of T cells after posttransplantation cyclophosphamide. A marrow graft followed busulfan-fludarabine conditioning, with cyclophosphamide on days +3 and +4. Assay: immunoSEQ multiplex PCR; the TCRdb copy retains only in-frame clones and omits some. Recorded here are 7,500 or so clones, none singletons. Sequencing was performed on PBMCs, taken after allogeneic stem cell transplant with posttransplant cyclophosphamide. The receptors derive from a female patient aged 45-65 years who received an allogeneic stem cell transplant from an unrelated donor, was CMV-positive, and had acute GVHD only. Some T cells may have originated in the graft donor.

This clone was seen many times. This chain uses TRBV13 with TRBJ1-1, with a tentative D call TRBD1 (6 bases). V was clipped by 5 bases and J by 9 bases, with 25 bases between them. This CDR3 is 16 amino acids long. From germline, CDR1 is PRHDT and CDR2 FYEKMQ (reference sequence). CDR3 coding DNA: TGTGCCAGCAGCCAACTAGGGGGTCCAAAAGAAGACAAAGCTTTCTTT. The encoded protein is CASSQLGGPKEDKAFF.

This clone was seen at least ten times. The chain combines TRBV14 with TRBJ2-7; D possibly corresponds to TRBD2 (6 bases). The CDR3 runs to 13 residues. V was cut by 4 bases and J by 1 base, with 8 bases left in between. Germline V gene sequence: CDR1 SGHDN, CDR2 FVKESK. The CDR3 is CASSLAGSYEQYF. CDR3 coding DNA: TGTGCCAGCAGCCTTGCGGGATCCTACGAGCAGTACTTC.

This clone was seen repeatedly, ten times or more. DNA for the CDR3: TGTGCCAGCAGTGTAGCGGGAGGAGTCGGGGAGCTGTTTTTT. Encoded protein: CASSVAGGVGELFF. V and J are TRBV6-4 and TRBJ2-2, with 10 bases fitting TRBD2. Per germline, CDR1 MRHNA and CDR2 SNTAGT. Unmatched junction bases numbered 3, after V lost 4 bases and J lost 7 bases. CDR3 length: 14 residues.

The table lists this clone with many counts. The chain recombines TRBV29-1 with TRBJ2-1; TRBD2 aligns across 10 bases. Losses at the gene ends were 7 bases for V and 5 bases for J; bases not matched to a gene: 11. This CDR3 region has 15 residues. Looked up from germline, CDR1 is SQVTM and CDR2 is ANQGSEA. The CDR3 sequence: CSGTVAGGSHNEQFF. The CDR3 coding sequence is TGCAGCGGTACCGTAGCGGGAGGATCCCACAATGAGCAGTTCTTC.

In its sample, this clone is medium-sized. The chain employs TRBV5-4 and TRBJ1-1, with a possible D match to TRBD1 (5 bases). With 0 bases removed from V and 0 bases from J, the gap between germline ends came to 6 bases. The germline CDR1 and CDR2 sequences are SGHNT and YYREEE (reference sequence). The CDR3 has 14 amino acids. This CDR3 is CASSLVGVNTEAFF. The CDR3 DNA reads TGTGCCAGCAGCTTGGTAGGGGTGAACACTGAAGCTTTCTTT.

This clone is classed as medium-sized. The CDR3 sequence: CASSPRGSGYEQYF. In DNA, the CDR3 is TGTGCCAGCAGTCCGCGGGGTAGCGGGTACGAGCAGTACTTC. The rearrangement joins TRBV5-4 to TRBJ2-7; 7 nucleotides match TRBD2. This CDR3 has 14 residues. CDR1 and CDR2 from the germline V gene are SGHNT and YYREEE (reference sequence). Trimming cost V 5 bases and J 4 bases; bases outside gene matches: 9.

This clone has a handful of counts. The chain employs TRBV7-2 and TRBJ2-4; 7 bases agree with TRBD2. Germline trimming cut 7 bases from V and 5 bases from J; bases unmatched to any gene: 8. Looked up from germline, CDR1 is SGHTA and CDR2 is FQGNSA. The CDR3 sequence is 14 residues long. CDR3 sequence reads: CASTPAGVQNIQYF. DNA for the CDR3: TGTGCCAGCACCCCCGCGGGAGTCCAAAACATTCAGTACTTC.

This clone appeared many times. The chain is built from TRBV28 and TRBJ2-4; 9 nucleotides line up with TRBD1. This CDR3 is 15 amino acids long. V lost 2 bases and J lost 10; bases outside the gene matches: 9. The germline V gene has CDR1 MDHEN and CDR2 SYDVKM. CDR3: CASSLLGTGPRIQYF. The CDR3, as DNA: TGTGCCAGCAGTTTACTCGGGACAGGGCCCAGGATTCAGTACTTC. The full variable domain, rest sourced from reference TRBV28 and TRBJ2-4, is DVKVTQSSRYLVKRTGEKVFLECVQDMDHENMFWYRQDPGLGLRLIYFSYDVKMKEKGDIPEGYSVSREKKERFSLILESASTNQTSMYLCASSLLGTGPRIQYFGAGTRLSVL.

This clone was found many times. The chain couples TRBV30 to TRBJ2-1, with TRBD1 matching 8 bases. The V gene end was trimmed by 2 bases and the J gene end by 5 bases; junction bases not matched to a gene: 8. The CDR3 has 15 residues. Germline-derived CDR1 and CDR2 are GTSNPN and SVGIG (reference sequence). The CDR3 sequence is CAWSLDRVVDNEQFF. The CDR3 region has the DNA TGTGCCTGGAGTTTGGACAGGGTGGTGGACAATGAGCAGTTCTTC.

The chain joins TRBV5-4 to TRBJ2-5; 11 positions agree with TRBD2. CDR3 length: 15 residues. V lost 4 bases to trimming and J lost 1 base; unmatched junction nucleotides: 3. Per the germline V gene, CDR1 is SGHNT and CDR2 is YYREEE (reference sequence). CDR3 amino acids: CASSPGLAGQETQYF. CDR3 nucleotide sequence: TGTGCCAGCAGCCCCGGACTAGCGGGCCAAGAGACCCAGTACTTC.

The sample holds many counts of this clone. The gene calls are TRBV10-3 and TRBJ2-3; 11 bases line up with TRBD2. The CDR3 extends over 15 amino acids. The germline V gene has CDR1 ENHRY and CDR2 SYGVKD. V shed 7 bases, J shed 3 bases, and the junction held 6 bases outside the gene matches. Here the CDR3 DNA reads TGTGCCATCAAGGACCCTAGCGGGAGGACAGATACGCAGTATTTT. It translates to CAIKDPSGRTDTQYF.

J is TRBJ1-2 and V is TRBV29-1; TRBD1 matches 7 bases. Germline CDR1 SQVTM, CDR2 ANQGSEA. The CDR3 covers 12 residues. CDR3 residues: CTTGDSGYGYTF. DNA of the CDR3: TGCACCACGGGGGACAGTGGCTATGGCTACACCTTC.

The sample holds many counts of this clone. The rearrangement links TRBV9 to TRBJ2-1; D unresolved. V lost 0 bases, J lost 3 bases, and 10 bases lay in between. Germline CDR1 and CDR2: SGDLS and YYNGEE. This CDR3 has 15 residues. In DNA form, the CDR3 reads TGTGCCAGCAGCGTAGCCGGCGGAGACTACAATGAGCAGTTCTTC. This codes for CASSVAGGDYNEQFF. The variable domain in full, completed from reference TRBV9 and TRBJ2-1, reads DSGVTQTPKHLITATGQRVTLRCSPRSGDLSVYWYQQSLDQGLQFLIQYYNGEERAKGNILERFSAQQFPDLHSELNLSSLELGDSALYFCASSVAGGDYNEQFFGPGTRLTVL.

This clone was recorded many times. The chain employs TRBV27 and TRBJ2-3; the match to TRBD2 covers 13 bases. CDR3 size: 16 residues. Germline CDR1 reads MNHEY; CDR2 reads SMNVEV (reference sequence). The trim removed 4 bases at V and 1 base at J, leaving 2 bases unmatched. CDR3 amino acids: CASSSGLAGGTDTQYF. The CDR3, as DNA: TGTGCCAGCAGTTCCGGACTAGCGGGAGGCACAGATACGCAGTATTTT.

Ten or more counts support this clone. V is TRBV30 and J is TRBJ2-3; perhaps TRBD2 as D (5 bases). This CDR3 region has 14 residues. Germline CDR1 GTSNPN, CDR2 SVGIG (reference sequence). V dropped 0 bases and J dropped 1 base, with 8 bases sitting between them. The CDR3 loop reads CAWSVGAGTDTQYF. In DNA form, the CDR3 reads TGTGCCTGGAGTGTAGGAGCGGGCACAGATACGCAGTATTTT.